The 3 T cell receptor beta chains listed next were all sequenced from one sample in a study of T cell responses to AZD1222 COVID-19 vaccine. Using immunoSEQ multiplex PCR, the repertoire was profiled, and TCRdb retains in-frame clones only, with some absent. This sample carries about 190,000 clones, 92% of them seen once, and the ten largest clones take about 1.2%. Sequencing was performed on peripheral blood, taken on day 0 of AZD1222 vaccination. These receptor sequences come from an adult in good health.

CDR3 sequence: CASSPRTSGGFTDTQYF. CDR3 nucleotides: TGTGCCAGCAGCCCCAGGACTAGCGGGGGTTTTACAGATACGCAGTATTTT. V is TRBV11-2 and J is TRBJ2-3; TRBD2 aligns across 13 bases. Trimming cost V 5 bases and J 3 bases; bases outside gene matches: 8. This CDR3 is 17 amino acids long. CDR1 and CDR2 from the germline V gene are SGHAT and FQNNGV.

The rearrangement uses TRBV20-1 and TRBJ2-3; D unclear. Between the trimmed V and J ends, which lost 3 bases and 6 bases, there was a span of 13 bases. Germline CDR1 is DFQATT and CDR2 is SNEGSKA (reference sequence). This CDR3 region has 13 residues. Written as DNA, the CDR3 is TGCAGTGCTAGTTCTGGTTTAGTGGATACGCAGTATTTT. Translating gives CSASSGLVDTQYF.

This chain links TRBV3-1 (or the pseudogene TRBV3-2) with TRBJ1-6, with D perhaps TRBD1 (5 bases). The CDR3 consists of 18 residues. Trimming removed 4 bases at V and 0 bases at J, with 16 bases between. CDR1 is LGHDT, CDR2 YNNKEL, per germline (reference sequence). CDR3 region: CASSPRGSPSSYNSPLHF. In nucleotides, the CDR3 is TGTGCCAGCAGCCCAAGGGGCAGCCCAAGCTCCTATAATTCACCCCTCCACTTT.